This T cell receptor beta chain was recovered during a study of tumor-infiltrating lymphocytes in primary liver carcinoma (dated by TCRdb to between 2016 and 2019). Regarding the study in general: Surgical resection was performed in China between 2015 and March 2016 on roughly 5 patients with histopathologically diagnosed primary liver carcinoma. Each sample produced about 3.5 to 7.13 million productive TCRbeta reads, and read depth showed no significant difference between tissue types. High reproducibility was observed for the technical replicate repertoires, with mean shared-clone rates approximately 0.9 and correlation coefficients above 0.95. For each liver tumor, the study sampled five regions along with adjacent normal tissue and blood, and applied TCRbeta repertoire sequencing, expression microarrays and whole-exome sequencing. The five patients, three men and two women aged 30 to 69 years, had hepatocellular carcinoma (four) or combined HCC and intrahepatic cholangiocarcinoma (one). A total of roughly 35 specimens from 5 patients, comprising about 25 tumor regions, 5 adjacent noncancerous liver tissues and 5 peripheral blood samples, were covered by TCRbeta repertoire sequencing. The five patients had tumors of stage T1-T3 N0M0, with maximum diameters ranging from roughly 4 to 11 cm.

Blood RNA was extracted from unsorted whole blood using TRIzol reagent, and germline DNA was obtained with the DNeasy Blood & Tissue kit. At the time of sampling, the patients were treatment-naive and had chronic HBV infection. Before surgery, about 4 milliliters of peripheral blood were collected into K2EDTA tubes. Turning to this clonotype: Its specific antigen is unknown. A clone one base away is much larger, so this may be a read error.

A constant-region primer and ProtoScript II reverse transcriptase were used to reverse-transcribe TCRbeta-specific cDNA from about 0.55 ug total RNA. Three nested multiplex PCR rounds, following a slightly modified ARM-PCR procedure, were used to build the TCRbeta libraries. The first two PCR rounds used multiplex TRBV1-TRBV30 forward primers with a Cbeta reverse primer, each for about 11 cycles. Sample barcodes and Illumina adapters were added in a final 25-cycle PCR with Deep VentR polymerase. Before sequencing, amplicons of 200-500 bp were gel-purified using a QIAquick gel extraction kit. TCRbeta amplicons were sequenced on an Illumina HiSeq 2500 with 250-bp paired-end reads. On the authors' methods: Trimmomatic v0.33 was used to quality-trim the reads, and FLASH v1.2.11 was used to merge paired reads so that full CDR3 sequences could be recovered. V, D and J germline segments were assigned to the rearranged TCRbeta sequences using MiGEC v1.2.1b. Clonotype statistics, along with Shannon-Wiener diversity indices, were calculated using VDJtools v1.0.0. Except for diversity analysis, only the 250 most abundant clonotypes of each sample were used in subsequent analyses to reduce sampling bias. Using fastp trimming at Q25 and MiXCR clonotype assembly, TCRdb reanalyzed the public sequencing data and kept in-frame beta chains. When rows share a CDR3 protein, they turn into one entry using the most common DNA and genes. TCRdb's processing, not the study's, gives the V and J calls here. Across this sample there are about 320,000 distinct CDR3 sequences, with approximately 58% seen only once. The biggest ten clones account for 17% of the sample.

The CDR3 goes from the cysteine to the phenylalanine over 13 residues. Solely the CDR3 DNA is kept, with 39 bases framed from the first base. CDR1 SQVTM and CDR2 ANQGSEA were looked up in the germline V gene. V loses 5 bases, J loses 2 bases, and the germline ends lie 10 bases apart. General study outcomes and caveats: Only the TCR beta chain was sequenced, so true repertoire diversity is likely underestimated because unpaired alpha chains were not captured. The top 250 clones made up a significantly larger repertoire fraction in tumors than in blood (p = 0.039). The study included only 4 to 6 patients, and the authors note findings should be validated in a larger study. Bulk unsorted samples precluded comparing CD4+ and CD8+ T cell repertoires. Consistent with antigen-driven expansion, pairs of tumor regions showed higher repertoire overlap (mean around 35%) than either tumor-adjacent pairs (around 17%) or tumor-blood pairs (around 14%).

The TCR sequence derives from a woman aged 25 to 39 with primary liver carcinoma and hepatitis B virus infection. Sequencing was performed on peripheral blood. The chain is assembled from TRBV29-1 and TRBJ1-3; no D gene is confidently identified. The DNA sequence is as follows: TGCAGCGTTACCGCCTATCCTGGAAACACCATATATTTT. It codes for CSVTAYPGNTIYF.